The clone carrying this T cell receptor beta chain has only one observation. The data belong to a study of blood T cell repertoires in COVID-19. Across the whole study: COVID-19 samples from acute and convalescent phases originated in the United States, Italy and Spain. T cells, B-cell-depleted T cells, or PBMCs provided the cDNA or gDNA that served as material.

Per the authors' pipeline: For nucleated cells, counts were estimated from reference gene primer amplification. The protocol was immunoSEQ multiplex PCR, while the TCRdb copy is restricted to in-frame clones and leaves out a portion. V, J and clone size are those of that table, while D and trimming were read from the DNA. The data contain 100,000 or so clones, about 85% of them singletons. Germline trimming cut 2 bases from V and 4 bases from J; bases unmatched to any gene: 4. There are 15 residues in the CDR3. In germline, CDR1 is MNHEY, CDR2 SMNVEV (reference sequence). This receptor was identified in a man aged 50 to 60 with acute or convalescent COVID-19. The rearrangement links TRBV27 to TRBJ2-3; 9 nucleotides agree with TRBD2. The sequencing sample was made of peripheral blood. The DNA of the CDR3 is TGTGCCAGCAGTTTAAGGCGGGAGGGGGCAGATACGCAGTATTTT. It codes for CASSLRREGADTQYF.